This T cell receptor (beta chain) is drawn from a study of regulatory T cells in long-lasting Graves disease. Points from the study as a whole: New patients shared fewer public clonotypes (about 1,000) than persistent patients did (about 3,000).

Sequencing libraries for TCR beta were prepared with iRepertoire HTBI primers and Arm-PCR of CDR3 regions. TCRdb reprocessed the multiplex PCR reads via MiXCR and lists one record per CDR3 protein. The sample consists of around 500,000 distinct CDR3 sequences, roughly 13% of them appearing once. The V gene end was trimmed by 6 bases and the J gene end by 0 bases; junction bases not matched to a gene: 8. The CDR3 totals 16 residues. Looked up from germline, CDR1 is MNHEY and CDR2 is SVGEGT. The time point is: newly diagnosed GD, antithyroid drugs for less than 3 months. With RNA extracted from PBMCs as input, the TCR library was made. In its sample, this clonotype was seen a few times. The antigen remains unidentified. This same sample was also part of a study on T cells in Graves' hyperthyroidism and ophthalmopathy.

The sequencing here drew on peripheral blood mononuclear cells (PBMCs), taken at new diagnosis, from a patient treated with antithyroid drugs. This chain uses TRBV6-2 or TRBV6-3 with TRBJ2-1, with 7 bases lining up with TRBD1. The clonotype originates from a man aged 25-40 years with Graves disease. The CDR3 nucleotides are TGTGCCAGCAGCCGACAGGGCTCCACCTCCTACAATGAGCAGTTCTTC. Translating gives CASSRQGSTSYNEQFF.